This T cell receptor (beta chain) was obtained from a study of identifying expanded T cells in peripheral blood. Libraries were prepared by immunoSEQ multiplex PCR; TCRdb keeps only in-frame clonotypes and omits some of them. The sample yields tens of thousands of clones, over 75% seen once. The trim removed 8 bases at V and 1 base at J, leaving 12 bases unmatched. The CDR3 consists of 16 residues. CDR1 is MRHNA, CDR2 SNTAGT, per germline. Sample: blood. The chain carries TRBV6-4 and TRBJ2-5; 8 positions match TRBD2. This TCR was sampled from a person aged 18 to 70 in good health. The CDR3 here is CASALRGAGIQETQYF. The CDR3 bases are TGTGCCAGCGCTTTGCGGGGGGCAGGGATCCAAGAGACCCAGTACTTC.